These 32 T cell receptor beta chains share one sample of origin, sequenced in a study of beta chain features in type 1 diabetes. TCRB transcripts that were expressed got sequenced, as all of the isolated RNA had been reverse transcribed. Generated by immunoSEQ multiplex PCR, the TCRdb table keeps only in-frame clones and is missing some. The sample yields roughly 150,000 clones, approximately 10% seen once. The sequenced material came from central memory CD4+ T cells from blood. Every receptor here comes from a man aged 18 to 30 in good health.

The genes are TRBV9 and TRBJ1-1; possibly TRBD1 for D (6 bases). The CDR3 is made up of 13 amino acids. In germline, CDR1 is SGDLS, CDR2 YYNGEE. V lost 4 bases to trimming and J lost 4 bases, with 11 bases between them. In nucleotides, the CDR3 is TGTGCCAGCAGCATCCAACAGGGCACTGAAGCTTTCTTT. The encoded protein is CASSIQQGTEAFF.

In this sample, this clone turned up a few times. The chain has TRBV6-5 and TRBJ2-1; 7 bases are shared with TRBD1. Trimming at V came to 5 bases and at J to 6 bases, leaving 7 bases not matched to a gene. Germline-derived CDR1 and CDR2 are MNHEY and SVGAGI. The CDR3 loop spans 14 amino acids. The CDR3 protein is CASSPRQGFNEQFF. DNA for the CDR3: TGTGCCAGCAGTCCCCGACAGGGTTTCAATGAGCAGTTCTTC.

V is TRBV5-5 and J is TRBJ1-1, with a tentative D call TRBD1 (5 bases). The CDR3 runs 14 residues. The V gene's germline CDR1 is SGHKS and CDR2 YYEKEE (reference sequence). V was shortened by 6 bases and J by 4 bases, with 16 bases between the two germline ends. CDR3 sequence: CASTQLGGGTEAFF. For the CDR3, the DNA is TGTGCCAGCACCCAACTGGGGGGGGGCACTGAAGCTTTCTTT.

The rearrangement links TRBV7-2 to TRBJ2-3; D is undetermined. Between the trimmed V and J ends, which lost 5 bases and 6 bases, there was a span of 9 bases. This CDR3 is built from 12 residues. Germline V gives CDR1 SGHTA, CDR2 FQGNSA. The CDR3 DNA reads as TGTGCCAGCAGCCCCTTACGGGATACGCAGTATTTT. It encodes CASSPLRDTQYF.

The CDR3 is CASSVAGTGVTYEQYF. The CDR3 bases are TGTGCCAGCAGCGTAGCCGGGACAGGGGTAACCTACGAGCAGTACTTC. The chain uses TRBV9 and TRBJ2-7; 10 nucleotides align to TRBD1. The J segment lost 2 bases and the V segment lost 0 bases, leaving 5 bases of the junction unmatched. Germline V gene data show CDR1 as SGDLS and CDR2 as YYNGEE. CDR3 length equals 16 residues.

The chain has TRBV7-8 and TRBJ2-3; 7 bases agree with TRBD1. J lost 1 base, V lost 1 base, and 5 bases had no gene match. Per the germline V gene, CDR1 is SGHVS and CDR2 is FQNEAQ. This CDR3 is built from 16 residues. CDR3 protein: CASSLDRQGGTDTQYF. The CDR3 region has the DNA TGTGCCAGCAGCTTAGACCGGCAGGGGGGCACAGATACGCAGTATTTT.

This clone was seen only a few times. The rearrangement joins TRBV18 to TRBJ2-5; 8 bases fit TRBD2. With 0 bases clipped from V and 5 bases from J, the junction kept 14 bases outside the gene matches. Germline lookup yields CDR1 KGHSH and CDR2 LQKENI. This CDR3 region has 18 residues. DNA of the CDR3: TGTGCCAGCTCACCACCAATGACGCGGGGGGCCGGTGTTGAGACCCAGTACTTC. This gives the protein CASSPPMTRGAGVETQYF.

As for this clone: Other DNA sequences in the sample encode the same CDR3. The chain links TRBV28 to TRBJ1-2, with D hard to call. CDR3 size: 11 residues. Germline V gives CDR1 MDHEN, CDR2 SYDVKM. V shed 4 bases and J shed 2 bases, with 2 bases lying between them. The CDR3 coding sequence is TGTGCCAGCAGTTCGAACTATGGCTACACCTTC. Amino acids: CASSSNYGYTF.

This clone occurred a few times. The chain has TRBV11-2 and TRBJ2-7; 8 positions agree with TRBD1. CDR3 length: 15 residues. The germline CDR1 and CDR2 sequences are SGHAT and FQNNGV. The junction had 5 bases not matched to a gene; V was cut back by 3 bases and J by 1 base. CDR3 bases: TGTGCCAGCAGCTTGGACAGGGTCGGGTCCTACGAGCAGTACTTC. Its protein product is CASSLDRVGSYEQYF.

The chain links TRBV7-6 to TRBJ1-1; D gene unclear. This CDR3 has 12 amino acids. Germline V gene sequence: CDR1 SGHVS, CDR2 FNYEAQ. The ends were cut back, 5 bases at V and 4 bases at J, with 8 bases in the middle. CDR3 nucleotides: TGTGCCAGCAGCCCATTGGGCACTGAAGCTTTCTTT. Translated: CASSPLGTEAFF.

This sequence joins TRBV29-1 and TRBJ2-3; D not resolved. This CDR3 region has 14 residues. Germline CDR1 is SQVTM and CDR2 is ANQGSEA. V lost 5 bases to trimming and J lost 0 bases, with 12 bases between them. The CDR3 loop reads CSVLYSSSTDTQYF. CDR3 in DNA: TGCAGCGTTCTTTACAGCTCTAGCACAGATACGCAGTATTTT.

Note on this clone: Additional DNA sequences in this sample encode the identical CDR3. This chain joins TRBV2 and TRBJ2-3, with 10 bases lining up with TRBD2. CDR3 size: 15 residues. Germline CDR1 SNHLY, CDR2 FYNNEI. V trimming: 4 bases; J trimming: 3 bases; junction bases outside the gene matches: 4. The CDR3 DNA follows: TGTGCCAGCAGTGGGCTAGCGGGGGTTACAGATACGCAGTATTTT. Translated: CASSGLAGVTDTQYF.

The chain recombines TRBV4-2 with TRBJ1-6; 8 bases map to TRBD1. V lost 3 bases to trimming and J lost 12 bases; unmatched junction nucleotides: 19. This CDR3 has 18 amino acids. The germline V gene encodes CDR1 LGHNA and CDR2 YNFKEQ. The CDR3 loop is CASSHTDRGGRAAEPLHF. CDR3 DNA sequence: TGTGCCAGCAGCCACACAGACAGGGGAGGTAGAGCAGCAGAACCCCTCCACTTT.

The chain employs TRBV9 and TRBJ2-4; a possible D gene is TRBD1 (5 bases). Between the trimmed V and J ends, which lost 5 bases and 3 bases, there was a span of 9 bases. The CDR3 runs to 13 residues. Germline CDR1 SGDLS, CDR2 YYNGEE. In DNA form, the CDR3 reads TGTGCCAGCAGTGGGGCTGACAAAAACATTCAGTACTTC. Its protein product is CASSGADKNIQYF.

The table lists this clone with a few counts. The chain has TRBV5-4 and TRBJ2-5, with D unclear. Per the germline V gene, CDR1 is SGHNT and CDR2 is YYREEE (reference sequence). V was shortened by 2 bases and J by 4 bases, with 3 bases between the two germline ends. CDR3 length: 11 residues. The CDR3 DNA is TGTGCCAGCAGCTTCGCAGAGACCCAGTACTTC. It yields the protein CASSFAETQYF.

This clone was observed a handful of times. This chain links TRBV9 with TRBJ1-6; D is possibly TRBD1 (5 bases). Germline lookup yields CDR1 SGDLS and CDR2 YYNGEE. The CDR3 has 17 residues. The ends were cut back, 4 bases at V and 4 bases at J, with 18 bases in the middle. The CDR3 DNA is TGTGCCAGCAGCTTAGAAAGCGGCGCAGGGTATAATTCACCCCTCCACTTT. Protein sequence: CASSLESGAGYNSPLHF.

V gene TRBV11-2 combines with J gene TRBJ1-1; the D is unclear. This CDR3 is 14 amino acids long. CDR1 and CDR2 (germline): SGHAT, FQNNGV. Trimming took 3 bases from V and 1 from J, leaving 9 bases between them. The CDR3 region has the DNA TGTGCCAGCAGCTTTAAGCTGGGGAACACTGAAGCTTTCTTT. Its translation: CASSFKLGNTEAFF.

The sample holds many counts of this clone. J is TRBJ1-6 and V is TRBV30; TRBD1 agrees at 11 bases. From germline, CDR1 is GTSNPN and CDR2 SVGIG (reference sequence). The CDR3 runs to 14 residues. V was pared by 4 bases and J by 6 bases, with 2 bases of the junction left unmatched. The CDR3 DNA reads as TGTGCCTGGAAGGGGACAGGGGGTAATTCACCCCTCCACTTT. Protein sequence: CAWKGTGGNSPLHF.

The CDR3 DNA reads as TGTGCCAGCAGTGTAGCCAGGGTCTTTAGAGAGACCCAGTACTTC. It specifies CASSVARVFRETQYF. The V gene is TRBV6-1, the J gene TRBJ2-5; tentatively, D is TRBD1 (5 bases). The V gene's germline CDR1 is MNHNS and CDR2 SASEGT. V lost 4 bases and J 4 bases, leaving 16 bases between the germline ends. The CDR3 length is 15 residues.

This clone was observed a handful of times. This chain uses TRBV7-9 with TRBJ2-7; D possibly matches TRBD1 or TRBD2 (5 bases each). Trimming stripped 4 bases from V and 3 bases from J, with 16 bases between. The CDR3 has 15 residues. In germline, CDR1 is SEHNR, CDR2 FQNEAQ (reference sequence). The CDR3 loop reads CASSSRSGTLYEQYF. For the CDR3, the DNA is TGTGCCAGCAGCTCCCGCTCAGGGACCCTCTACGAGCAGTACTTC.

This clone showed up just a few times. The chain employs TRBV11-2 and TRBJ2-1; 7 bases align to TRBD2. V lost 3 bases to trimming and J lost 4 bases; unmatched junction nucleotides: 6. This CDR3 region has 15 residues. In germline, CDR1 is SGHAT, CDR2 FQNNGV. CDR3 in amino acids: CASSFTSEQYNEQFF. As DNA, the CDR3 is TGTGCCAGCAGCTTCACTAGCGAGCAGTACAATGAGCAGTTCTTC.

This chain joins TRBV4-1 and TRBJ2-1, with unresolved D. CDR1 is MGHRA and CDR2 is YSYEKL in the germline V gene. V was clipped by 2 bases and J by 12 bases, with 20 bases between them. CDR3 length: 15 residues. This CDR3 reads CASSQRLGREVTQFF. In DNA, the CDR3 is TGCGCCAGCAGCCAAAGACTCGGCCGTGAGGTCACGCAGTTCTTC.

This clone was found a few times. This sequence joins TRBV9 and TRBJ2-7, with 9 bases matching TRBD1. Trimming removed 4 bases from V and 1 base from J; junction bases left unmatched: 6. Germline V gene data show CDR1 as SGDLS and CDR2 as YYNGEE. The CDR3 spans 15 residues. CDR3 amino acids: CASSPGTGTSYEQYF. DNA of the CDR3: TGTGCCAGCAGCCCCGGGACAGGGACGTCCTACGAGCAGTACTTC.

This clone was seen only a few times. The chain couples TRBV5-6 to TRBJ1-6; TRBD1 matches 7 bases. The CDR3 extends over 15 amino acids. Per the germline V gene, CDR1 is SGHDT and CDR2 is YYEEEE. The V gene end was trimmed by 4 bases and the J gene end by 0 bases; junction bases not matched to a gene: 1. The CDR3 here is CASSRDSSYNSPLHF. The CDR3 DNA follows: TGTGCCAGCAGCCGGGACAGCTCCTATAATTCACCCCTCCACTTT.

The chain recombines TRBV19 with TRBJ1-5; TRBD1 is a possible D gene (5 bases). The ends were cut back, 7 bases at V and 3 bases at J, with 13 bases in the middle. Germline V lookup: CDR1 LNHDA, CDR2 SQIVND (reference sequence). CDR3 length equals 14 residues. For the CDR3, the DNA is TGTGCCAGTACAGGGCAGGGCCCCAATCAGCCCCAGCATTTT. Translating it yields CASTGQGPNQPQHF.

Only a few counts were recorded for this clone. The rearrangement links TRBV19 to TRBJ1-1, with 10 bases matching TRBD1. CDR3 length equals 14 residues. Germline V gene lookup returns CDR1 LNHDA and CDR2 SQIVND (reference sequence). After removal of 8 bases from V and 5 bases from J, the junction contained 8 bases not matched to a gene. The CDR3 DNA is TGTGCCAGTGAAGACAGGGGGCGAGATACTGAAGCTTTCTTT. This codes for CASEDRGRDTEAFF.

A few counts support this clone. The chain links TRBV7-8 to TRBJ2-2, with D perhaps matching TRBD1 (6 bases). The CDR3 totals 16 residues. The V gene's germline CDR1 is SGHVS and CDR2 FQNEAQ. Trimming removed 3 bases at V and 1 base at J, with 12 bases between. The chain's CDR3 is CASSFGWGQNTGELFF. As DNA, the CDR3 is TGTGCCAGCAGCTTCGGGTGGGGACAGAACACCGGGGAGCTGTTTTTT.

This clone was detected a few times. The V call is TRBV5-1, the J call TRBJ2-5; the D gene is possibly TRBD2 (6 bases). This CDR3 has 16 amino acids. The V gene lost 2 bases and the J gene lost 2 bases, with 16 bases spanning the gap. Germline V gene sequence: CDR1 SGHRS, CDR2 YFSETQ. CDR3 in amino acids: CASSLVQAGGQETQYF. DNA for the CDR3: TGCGCCAGCAGCTTAGTCCAAGCCGGGGGACAAGAGACCCAGTACTTC.

The chain recombines TRBV11-2 with TRBJ2-7; D is ambiguous. V was clipped by 1 base and J by 2 bases, with 12 bases between them. The length of the CDR3 is 15 residues. Germline loops: CDR1 SGHAT, CDR2 FQNNGV. The CDR3 DNA follows: TGTGCCAGCAGCTTAGTACGCGCGGACCCCTACGAGCAGTACTTC. Translated: CASSLVRADPYEQYF.

The CDR3 nucleotides read TGCGCCAGCAGTCCGGGACAGGGCCTTAAGTATCCTTACGAGCAGTACTTC. Protein product: CASSPGQGLKYPYEQYF. The chain couples TRBV23-1 to TRBJ2-7; 9 nucleotides match TRBD1. TRBV23-1 qualifies as an ORF whose function is uncertain. The CDR3 is 17 amino acids. The V and J ends lost 4 bases and 4 bases, in that order; junction bases with no gene match: 14.

The gene calls are TRBV7-3 and TRBJ2-3; 9 bases align to TRBD2. Germline V lookup: CDR1 SGHTA, CDR2 FQGTGA. V shed 5 bases, J shed 1 base, and the junction held 4 bases outside the gene matches. The CDR3 covers 15 residues. The CDR3 DNA sequence: TGTGCCAGCAGCCAACGACTAGCGGGCACAGATACGCAGTATTTT. The encoded protein is CASSQRLAGTDTQYF.

Many counts were recorded for this clone. The gene calls are TRBV5-1 and TRBJ2-2; 8 bases map to TRBD2. This CDR3 comprises 18 residues. V was clipped by 4 bases and J by 0 bases; unmatched bases: 11. CDR1 SGHRS and CDR2 YFSETQ come from the germline V gene. The CDR3 loop is CASSPSLQLAANTGELFF. As DNA, the CDR3 is TGCGCCAGCAGCCCCAGCCTTCAACTAGCGGCGAACACCGGGGAGCTGTTTTTT.